This T cell receptor beta chain was sequenced during a study of human T cells and chemical hapten exposure. The V segment lost 5 bases and the J segment 7 bases; nucleotides outside the gene matches: 2. This CDR3 spans 15 amino acids. Using its own MiXCR run on the RACE reads, TCRdb lists one record per CDR3 protein. The sample has 150,000 to 200,000 distinct CDR3 sequences, 14% seen once. Time point noted: patch test 1, 2 weeks after DPC sensitization. Treatment given: therapeutic diphenylcyclopropenone sensitization with weekly scalp DPC. This clonotype was seen repeatedly, ten times or more. The sequences come from whole blood, collected in connection with sensitization to the hapten diphenylcyclopropenone (DPC). This sequence originates from a woman younger than 45 with alopecia areata. Some clones in this sample may be carry-over from other donors' samples. This chain connects TRBV12-3 or TRBV12-4 to TRBJ2-1; 16 bases fit TRBD2. CDR3 DNA sequence: TGTGCCAGCAGTGTGGGACTAGCGGGAGGGAATGAGCAGTTCTTC. It yields the protein CASSVGLAGGNEQFF.